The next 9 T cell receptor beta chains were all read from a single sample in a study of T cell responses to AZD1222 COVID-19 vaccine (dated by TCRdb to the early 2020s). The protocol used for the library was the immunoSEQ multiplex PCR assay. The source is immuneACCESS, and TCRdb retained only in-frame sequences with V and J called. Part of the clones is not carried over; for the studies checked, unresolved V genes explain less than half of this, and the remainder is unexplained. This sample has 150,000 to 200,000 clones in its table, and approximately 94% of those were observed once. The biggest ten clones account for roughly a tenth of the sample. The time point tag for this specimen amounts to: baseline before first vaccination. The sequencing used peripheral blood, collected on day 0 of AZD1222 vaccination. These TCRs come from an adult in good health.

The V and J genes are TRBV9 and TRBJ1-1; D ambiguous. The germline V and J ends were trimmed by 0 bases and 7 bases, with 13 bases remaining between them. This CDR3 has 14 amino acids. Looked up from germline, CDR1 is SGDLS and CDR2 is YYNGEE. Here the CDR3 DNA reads TGTGCCAGCAGCGTAGATCTCGGACGGGGTGAAGCTTTCTTT. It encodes CASSVDLGRGEAFF.

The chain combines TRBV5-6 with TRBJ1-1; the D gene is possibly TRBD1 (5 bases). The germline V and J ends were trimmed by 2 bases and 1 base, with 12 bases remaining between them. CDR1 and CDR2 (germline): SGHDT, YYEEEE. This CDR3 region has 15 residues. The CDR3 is CASSFGRQPNTEAFF. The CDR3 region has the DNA TGTGCCAGCAGCTTTGGGAGACAGCCGAACACTGAAGCTTTCTTT. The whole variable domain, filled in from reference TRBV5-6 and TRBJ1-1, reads DAGVTQSPTHLIKTRGQQVTLRCSPKSGHDTVSWYQQALGQGPQFIFQYYEEEERQRGNFPDRFSGHQFPNYSSELNVNALLLGDSALYLCASSFGRQPNTEAFFGQGTRLTVV.

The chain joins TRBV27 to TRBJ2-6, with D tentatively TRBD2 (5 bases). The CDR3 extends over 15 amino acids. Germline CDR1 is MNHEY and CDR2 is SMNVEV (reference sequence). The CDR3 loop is CAGDLSPSGANVLTF. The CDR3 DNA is TGTGCGGGAGATTTATCTCCTTCTGGGGCCAACGTCCTGACTTTC.

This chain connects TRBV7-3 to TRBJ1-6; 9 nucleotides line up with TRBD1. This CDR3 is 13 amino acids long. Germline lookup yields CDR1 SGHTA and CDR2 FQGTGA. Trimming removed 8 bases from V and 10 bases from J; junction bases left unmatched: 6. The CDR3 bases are TGTGCCAGCGGGGACAGGGATCGATCACCCCTCCACTTT. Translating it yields CASGDRDRSPLHF.

Here the CDR3 reads CASSQGDRGAAEQYF. The CDR3 DNA sequence: TGTGCCAGCAGCCAAGGGGACAGGGGGGCCGCCGAGCAGTACTTC. V and J are TRBV4-2 and TRBJ2-7, with TRBD1 matching 11 bases. CDR1 LGHNA and CDR2 YNFKEQ come from the germline V gene. V shed 1 base and J 6 bases; nucleotides not matched to a gene: 5. This CDR3 spans 15 amino acids.

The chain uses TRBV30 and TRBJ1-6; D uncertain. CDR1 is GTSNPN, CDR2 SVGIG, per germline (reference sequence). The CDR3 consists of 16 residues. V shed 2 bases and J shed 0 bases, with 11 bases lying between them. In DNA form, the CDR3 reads TGTGCCTGGAGTAGGGCGGGGAGCTCCTATAATTCACCCCTCCACTTT. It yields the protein CAWSRAGSSYNSPLHF.

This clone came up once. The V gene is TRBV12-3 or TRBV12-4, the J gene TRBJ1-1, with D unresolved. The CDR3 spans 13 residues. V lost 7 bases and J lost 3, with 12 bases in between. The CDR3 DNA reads TGTGCCAGCACCTCCAGTCGGGACACTGAAGCTTTCTTT. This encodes CASTSSRDTEAFF.

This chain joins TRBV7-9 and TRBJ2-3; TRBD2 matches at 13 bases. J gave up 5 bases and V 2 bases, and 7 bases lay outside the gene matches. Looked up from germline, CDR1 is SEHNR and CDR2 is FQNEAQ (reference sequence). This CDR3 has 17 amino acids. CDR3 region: CASSLSTSGRFRDTQYF. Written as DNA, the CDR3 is TGTGCCAGCAGCTTATCGACTAGCGGGAGGTTTAGAGATACGCAGTATTTT.

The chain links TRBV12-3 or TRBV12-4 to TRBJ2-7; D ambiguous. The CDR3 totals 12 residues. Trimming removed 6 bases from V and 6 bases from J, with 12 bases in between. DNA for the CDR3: TGTGCCAGCAGACGGACCGTGGGCGAGCAGTACTTC. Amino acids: CASRRTVGEQYF.